The sequence of this T cell receptor beta chain was determined in a study of graft-versus-host responses after intestinal transplantation (dated by TCRdb to about 2021). Regarding the study in general: The transplants that recipients received were multivisceral, liver-intestinal, or isolated intestinal. Alloreactive clones were identified by sequencing pre-transplant mixed lymphocyte reaction products and comparing them with unstimulated pre-transplant donor and recipient T cells. Every recipient was given anti-thymocyte globulin induction, then maintenance tacrolimus and steroids for approximately 3 years. A peak of at least 4% donor T cells among recipient peripheral blood mononuclear cells was the definition used for donor T cell macrochimerism. After intestinal transplantation, graft-versus-host and host-versus-graft alloreactive T cell clones were followed in the graft, circulation and bone marrow using bulk TCR-beta CDR3 sequencing. The cohort enrolled some 25 intestinal transplant recipients including one retransplant, and a few patients lacking pretransplant specimens were excluded. Samples from three later patients were sequenced in-house on an Illumina MiSeq with MiXCR processing rather than by the commercial service.

The library was made by the immunoSEQ multiplex PCR assay. Adaptive Biotechnologies carried out high-throughput TCR-beta CDR3 sequencing of genomic DNA for most patients. From the authors' description of their analysis: TCR sequencing data for around 19 patients were retrieved from Adaptive's ImmunoSEQ software; three other patients were processed with MiXCR and VDJtools. Because the origin of CDR3 nucleotide sequences shared between donor and recipient could not be assigned, those sequences were removed. To count as alloreactive, a clone needed at least 2-fold expansion over unstimulated cells and a minimum CFSE-low frequency of 0.002% (template counts) or 0.001% (read counts). Clones detected in sequenced pre-transplant spleen, lymph node, or MLR CFSE-low populations of the donor or recipient were defined as mappable. The cumulative frequency of alloreactive clones was calculated as a percentage of all sequences, weighted by copy number. TCRdb took over this immuneACCESS table, retaining in-frame rearrangements with V and J assigned. Such tables are incomplete; in checked studies, under half of the missing clones stem from an unresolved V gene, and the remainder is unexplained. The DNA gave D and trimming, while V, J and clone size come from that table. The sample profile shows roughly 45,000 clones; approximately 95% of them were found once. 1.5% to 2% of the sample belongs to the ten largest clones.

Of note for this clone: Its antigen is unknown. No much larger clonotype is one base removed from it; base qualities were not supplied. Within the sample, other DNA sequences also encode this same CDR3.

General conclusions and limits of the study: GvH clones turned up in recipient bone marrow, with some appearing earlier in ileal mucosa or blood, a pattern consistent with an intestinal mucosal origin. Early after transplant, peak levels of circulating GvH clones were associated with declines in HvG clones. The conclusions were limited by the relatively low number and heterogeneity of the intestinal transplant patients. In the allografts of patients with donor T cell macrochimerism, GvH to HvG T cell clonal ratios were high.

In the first month after transplant, blood samples were collected up to 4 times, and after that at least monthly when available. The clonotype originates from a human patient who received an intestinal transplant, so some T cells may come from the graft donor. The material sequenced was PBMCs, taken about 11 months after intestinal transplant.

This receptor carries the CDR3 CASRQGSQETQYF. The nucleotides are TGTGCCAGCAGACAGGGGAGTCAAGAGACCCAGTACTTC. The chain uses TRBV5-5 and TRBJ2-5; 7 central nucleotides agree with TRBD1. Based on the germline V gene (reference sequence), the CDR1 and CDR2 sequences are SGHKS and YYEKEE. The cysteine opens and the phenylalanine closes a CDR3 of 13 amino acids. Only the CDR3 DNA stays, 39 bases, in frame from base 1. V trim: 5 bases; J trim: 2 bases; unmatched bases: 3.